This TCR beta chain was recorded in a study of blood T cells in healthy people across ages. A second PCR of 7 to 11 cycles used a sample-barcoded 5' primer and a J-beta primer mix. Each cDNA molecule received a tag from a template-switch adaptor that had 12 random nucleotides. TCRdb called the 5' RACE reads again in MiXCR, with one record for every CDR3 protein. The sample lists 650,000 to 900,000 distinct CDR3 sequences; less than 80% were seen once. Broader study findings: Samples with more naive T cells showed higher observed beta diversity.

The V gene end was trimmed by 6 bases and the J gene end by 6 bases; junction bases not matched to a gene: 5. The CDR3 is made up of 12 amino acids. Germline CDR1 is MNHEY and CDR2 is SVGEGT. A remark on this clonotype: Its antigen is unknown.

Ranging in age from roughly 6 to 95, the donors were healthy Caucasian individuals from Russia. The sequence was obtained from a man aged 30 to 45 in good health. This sequence joins TRBV6-2 or TRBV6-3 and TRBJ2-7, with 7 positions matching TRBD1. The specimen was blood. This CDR3 is CASSRGSREQYF. CDR3 in DNA: TGTGCCAGCAGCAGGGGGTCACGCGAGCAGTACTTC.